The 12 T cell receptor beta chains below were found in one sample sequenced in a study of T cells after yellow fever vaccination. A single record per CDR3 protein comes from TCRdb applying MiXCR to the 5' RACE reads. The sample records a few hundred thousand distinct CDR3 sequences, less than 20% being singletons. The source material was PBMCs, sampled 15 days after the yellow fever booster vaccination. The receptors stem from a young man who received the YFV17D yellow fever vaccine.

This clonotype was seen more than once but under ten times. The V call is TRBV5-1, the J call TRBJ2-7; 7 bases map to TRBD1. With V trimmed by 4 bases and J by 5 bases, 9 bases remained unmatched. CDR1 is SGHRS and CDR2 is YFSETQ in the germline V gene. CDR3 size: 14 residues. In DNA form, the CDR3 reads TGCGCCAGCAGCCCCCTCGGGACAGTCCACGAGCAGTACTTC. It yields the protein CASSPLGTVHEQYF.

The CDR3 nucleotides read TGTGCCAGCAGCCCCATGGGGGGGGACACCGGGGAGCTGTTTTTT. Encoded protein: CASSPMGGDTGELFF. The chain links TRBV27 to TRBJ2-2; the match to TRBD2 covers 7 bases. The CDR3 is 15 residues long. CDR1 is MNHEY, CDR2 SMNVEV, per germline (reference sequence). The ends lost 6 bases at V and 3 bases at J; junction bases unmatched: 7.

The V call is TRBV19, the J call TRBJ2-7, with TRBD2 as a possible D gene (6 bases). This CDR3 has 10 residues. The germline V gene encodes CDR1 LNHDA and CDR2 SQIVND (reference sequence). In DNA, the CDR3 is TGTGCGGCCGGAGGGTACGAGCAGTACTTC. Amino acid sequence: CAAGGYEQYF.

This chain uses TRBV7-9 with TRBJ2-1; D remains unclear. V was cut by 5 bases and J by 2 bases, with 16 bases left in between. Germline assignment: CDR1 SEHNR and CDR2 FQNEAQ (reference sequence). The CDR3 has 16 amino acids. CDR3 protein: CASSPFGRTAYNEQFF. CDR3 nucleotides: TGTGCCAGCAGCCCGTTCGGACGGACGGCCTACAATGAGCAGTTCTTC.

This clonotype was detected only a few times. The chain combines TRBV29-1 with TRBJ2-5; a possible D gene is TRBD2 (6 bases). V gave up 4 bases and J gave up 3 bases, with 9 bases separating them. Germline CDR1 is SQVTM and CDR2 is ANQGSEA. The CDR3 loop spans 12 amino acids. CDR3 residues: CSVGGVEETQYF. CDR3 in DNA: TGCAGCGTTGGGGGGGTGGAAGAGACCCAGTACTTC.

This clonotype has only a few counts. The chain carries TRBV3-1 and TRBJ1-2, with D unresolved. Per germline, CDR1 LGHDT and CDR2 YNNKEL (reference sequence). V dropped 0 bases and J dropped 5 bases, with 13 bases sitting between them. This CDR3 has 15 residues. The CDR3 DNA follows: TGTGCCAGCAGCCAAGAGGGGAAGGGTTATTATGGCTACACCTTC. Its protein product is CASSQEGKGYYGYTF.

The rearrangement uses TRBV10-3 and TRBJ2-1; D possibly uses TRBD1 or TRBD2 (6 bases each). This CDR3 has 12 amino acids. CDR1 and CDR2 (germline): ENHRY, SYGVKD. Trimming pared 5 bases from V and 7 bases from J, leaving 9 bases between. This chain's CDR3 is CAISPGANEQFF. CDR3 nucleotide sequence: TGTGCCATCAGTCCGGGGGCGAATGAGCAGTTCTTC.

The chain couples TRBV9 to TRBJ1-2; D is perhaps TRBD1 (5 bases). Trimming shortened V by 0 bases and J by 2 bases, and 11 bases separated the two germline ends. The CDR3 runs 15 residues. CDR1 and CDR2 (germline): SGDLS, YYNGEE. CDR3 nucleotide sequence: TGTGCCAGCAGCGTAGAGGCTCGGGGGAACTATGGCTACACCTTC. Encoded protein: CASSVEARGNYGYTF.

There are a few counts of this clonotype. This chain uses TRBV2 with TRBJ2-7; TRBD2 aligns across 9 bases. Germline-derived CDR1 and CDR2 are SNHLY and FYNNEI. After removal of 8 bases from V and 2 bases from J, the junction contained 7 bases not matched to a gene. The CDR3 runs 14 residues. The CDR3 DNA reads as TGTGCCAGCGGAATAGCGGGAGTTACCTACGAGCAGTACTTC. Protein: CASGIAGVTYEQYF. The entire variable domain, with the rest obtained from reference TRBV2 and TRBJ2-7, is as follows: EPEVTQTPSHQVTQMGQEVILRCVPISNHLYFYWYRQILGQKVEFLVSFYNNEISEKSEIFDDQFSVERPDGSNFTLKIRSTKLEDSAMYFCASGIAGVTYEQYFGPGTRLTVT.

This chain uses TRBV11-3 with TRBJ2-1, with unresolved D. Looked up from germline, CDR1 is SGHNT and CDR2 is YENEEA. Trimming took off 0 bases at V and 7 bases at J, with 7 bases between the two ends. The CDR3 length is 13 residues. This CDR3 is CASSLDSVNEQFF. DNA for the CDR3: TGTGCCAGCAGCTTAGATTCGGTTAATGAGCAGTTCTTC.

This clonotype was picked up a small number of times. The chain uses TRBV20-1 and TRBJ2-1, with D uncertain. Trimming cost V 1 base and J 2 bases, with 6 bases left between them. Per the germline V gene, CDR1 is DFQATT and CDR2 is SNEGSKA (reference sequence). The CDR3 extends over 13 amino acids. Here the CDR3 reads CSARGPAYNEQFF. The CDR3 bases are TGCAGTGCTAGAGGGCCAGCCTACAATGAGCAGTTCTTC.

The CDR3 region is CASSQSLAGESYEQYF. Here the CDR3 DNA reads TGCGCCAGCAGTCAATCCCTAGCGGGAGAATCTTACGAGCAGTACTTC. The chain links TRBV23-1 to TRBJ2-7; TRBD2 matches 10 bases. TRBV23-1 is recorded as an ORF, its role being uncertain. V lost 0 bases to trimming and J lost 4 bases; unmatched junction nucleotides: 6. The length of the CDR3 is 16 residues.